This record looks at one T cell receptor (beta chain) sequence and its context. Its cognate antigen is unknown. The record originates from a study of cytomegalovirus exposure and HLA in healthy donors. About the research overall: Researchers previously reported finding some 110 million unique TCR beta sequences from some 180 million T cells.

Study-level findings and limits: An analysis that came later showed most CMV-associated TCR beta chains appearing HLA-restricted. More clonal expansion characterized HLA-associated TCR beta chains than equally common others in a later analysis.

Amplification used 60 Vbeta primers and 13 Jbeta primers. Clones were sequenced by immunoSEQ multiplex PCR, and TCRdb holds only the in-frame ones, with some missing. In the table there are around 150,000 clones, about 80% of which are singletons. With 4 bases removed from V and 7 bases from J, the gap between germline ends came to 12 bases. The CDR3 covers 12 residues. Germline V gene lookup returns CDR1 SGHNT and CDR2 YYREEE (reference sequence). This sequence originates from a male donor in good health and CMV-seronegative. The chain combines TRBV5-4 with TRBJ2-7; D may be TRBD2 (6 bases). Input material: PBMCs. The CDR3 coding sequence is TGTGCCAGCAGCCCCGGGGGATCGGAGCAGTACTTC. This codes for CASSPGGSEQYF. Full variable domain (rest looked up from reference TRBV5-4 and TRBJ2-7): ETGVTQSPTHLIKTRGQQVTLRCSSQSGHNTVSWYQQALGQGPQFIFQYYREEENGRGNFPPRFSGLQFPNYSSELNVNALELDDSALYLCASSPGGSEQYFGPGTRLTVT.